The 15 T cell receptor beta chains below come from one sample, sequenced in a study of OX40 agonist ivuxolimab in advanced cancers. Data came from immunoSEQ multiplex PCR; TCRdb stores just in-frame clones and leaves some out. This sample has more than 25,000 clones, with about 85% found just once. This specimen was CD4+ or CD8+ T cells sorted from blood, taken in a trial of the OX40 agonist ivuxolimab. Receptors were obtained from an adult with an advanced solid tumor such as melanoma, head and neck, liver or kidney cancer.

The rearrangement links TRBV5-4 to TRBJ2-7, with D perhaps matching TRBD1 or TRBD2 (6 bases each). Trimming removed 0 bases from V and 7 bases from J, with 14 bases in between. Germline CDR1 SGHNT, CDR2 YYREEE (reference sequence). The CDR3 extends over 14 amino acids. The CDR3, as DNA: TGTGCCAGCAGCTTGGCCGGGGGCGAGGGGGAGCAGTACTTC. Translation gives CASSLAGGEGEQYF. Based on the CDR3 plus reference TRBV5-4 and TRBJ2-7, the full variable domain is ETGVTQSPTHLIKTRGQQVTLRCSSQSGHNTVSWYQQALGQGPQFIFQYYREEENGRGNFPPRFSGLQFPNYSSELNVNALELDDSALYLCASSLAGGEGEQYFGPGTRLTVT.

J is TRBJ1-2 and V is TRBV10-2; 10 bases are a match to TRBD1. CDR1 is WSHSY, CDR2 SAAADI, per germline. The length of the CDR3 is 17 residues. Losses at the gene ends were 6 bases for V and 6 bases for J; bases not matched to a gene: 16. CDR3 sequence: CASRIRQGAEQRDGYTF. CDR3 DNA: TGCGCCAGCAGGATAAGACAGGGGGCGGAACAAAGGGATGGCTACACCTTC.

This clone was counted only a few times. The V gene is TRBV18, the J gene TRBJ1-4; possibly TRBD1 for D (5 bases). Germline V lookup: CDR1 KGHSH, CDR2 LQKENI. The CDR3 runs 14 residues. The V gene lost 1 base and the J gene lost 7 bases, with 10 bases spanning the gap. The CDR3 is CASSPRGWSEKLFF. The CDR3 region has the DNA TGTGCCAGCTCACCACGGGGGTGGAGTGAAAAACTGTTTTTT.

The chain couples TRBV11-2 to TRBJ2-3; D remains ambiguous. The V gene's germline CDR1 is SGHAT and CDR2 FQNNGV. Trimming removed 0 bases from V and 4 bases from J, with 11 bases in between. The CDR3 has 15 residues. The CDR3 sequence is CASSLEHREPDTQYF. CDR3 in DNA: TGTGCCAGCAGCTTAGAGCACCGTGAGCCAGATACGCAGTATTTT.

The chain recombines TRBV5-1 with TRBJ1-2, with 9 bases identical to TRBD1. Germline V gives CDR1 SGHRS, CDR2 YFSETQ. Losses at the gene ends were 3 bases for V and 4 bases for J; bases not matched to a gene: 10. The CDR3 covers 16 residues. This chain's CDR3 is CASSSGTGMKPYGYTF. CDR3 in DNA: TGCGCCAGCAGCTCAGGGACAGGGATGAAGCCCTATGGCTACACCTTC.

The chain is built from TRBV30 and TRBJ2-5, with 8 bases identical to TRBD2. The V and J ends lost 4 bases and 5 bases, in that order; junction bases with no gene match: 9. Germline CDR1 and CDR2: GTSNPN and SVGIG (reference sequence). The CDR3 contains 14 residues. The DNA of the CDR3 is TGTGCCTGGATCCCCGCGGGGGGCCTCGAGACCCAGTACTTC. This translates into CAWIPAGGLETQYF.

The chain is built from TRBV19 and TRBJ1-1; weak D call: TRBD1 (5 bases). The germline V and J ends were trimmed by 3 bases and 1 base, with 9 bases remaining between them. Germline V gives CDR1 LNHDA, CDR2 SQIVND (reference sequence). The CDR3 is 14 amino acids. CDR3 region: CASSIGGTNTEAFF. The CDR3 coding sequence is TGTGCCAGTAGTATCGGGGGGACGAACACTGAAGCTTTCTTT.

The chain employs TRBV27 and TRBJ2-3; 10 bases line up with TRBD2. This CDR3 has 17 residues. Germline V gene lookup returns CDR1 MNHEY and CDR2 SMNVEV (reference sequence). The V and J ends lost 6 bases and 4 bases, in that order; junction bases with no gene match: 13. CDR3 nucleotide sequence: TGTGCCAGCAGACCGTGGGCAGCGGGGGGGCCGGCAGATACGCAGTATTTT. Amino acids: CASRPWAAGGPADTQYF.

The chain uses TRBV4-1 and TRBJ1-1, with D possibly being TRBD1 (5 bases). CDR3 length: 17 amino acids. In germline, CDR1 is MGHRA, CDR2 YSYEKL. V was shortened by 1 base and J by 1 base, with 16 bases between the two germline ends. The CDR3 here is CASSQVGAGRQNTEAFF. The CDR3 nucleotides read TGCGCCAGCAGCCAAGTTGGAGCAGGGCGGCAGAACACTGAAGCTTTCTTT.

The chain couples TRBV7-9 to TRBJ2-3, with a weak D call TRBD1 (6 bases). The V and J ends lost 1 base and 4 bases respectively, with 15 bases between them. Germline values: CDR1 SEHNR, CDR2 FQNEAQ (reference sequence). CDR3 size: 16 residues. This chain's CDR3 is CASSLEGGEGSDTQYF. CDR3 DNA: TGTGCCAGCAGCTTAGAAGGGGGAGAGGGGTCAGATACGCAGTATTTT.

The V and J genes are TRBV27 and TRBJ1-2, with TRBD1 matching 8 bases. The length of the CDR3 is 13 residues. CDR1 and CDR2 from the germline V gene are MNHEY and SMNVEV (reference sequence). Trimming removed 2 bases from V and 8 bases from J; junction bases left unmatched: 4. The CDR3 DNA follows: TGTGCCAGCAGTTTACTCCAGGGGGCGGGCTACACCTTC. As protein: CASSLLQGAGYTF.

V gene TRBV19 combines with J gene TRBJ1-6; no reliable D call. The V end was cut by 5 bases, the J end by 7 bases, with 9 bases between. The CDR3 loop spans 13 amino acids. The germline V gene has CDR1 LNHDA and CDR2 SQIVND (reference sequence). CDR3 amino acids: CASSGRLNSPLHF. DNA of the CDR3: TGTGCCAGTAGTGGACGGCTGAATTCACCCCTCCACTTT.

About this clone: It is unclear where the CDR3 begins or ends on the DNA, so no DNA is shown, and the CDR3 is as TCRdb lists it. The chain combines TRBV6-5 with TRBJ1-2. CDR1 is MNHEY, CDR2 SVGAGI, per germline. The CDR3 region is 11 residues in length, termini included. CDR3: CASSSSTGYTF.

The sample holds a few counts of this clone. The gene calls are TRBV2 and TRBJ1-1; 10 bases map to TRBD1. The germline CDR1 and CDR2 sequences are SNHLY and FYNNEI. The CDR3 length is 12 residues. V shed 8 bases, J shed 3 bases, and the junction held 0 bases outside the gene matches. Here the CDR3 DNA reads TGTGCCAGCGACAGGGGGCACACTGAAGCTTTCTTT. It codes for CASDRGHTEAFF.

The chain joins TRBV5-1 to TRBJ1-1, with D possibly TRBD1 on 5 matching bases. The CDR3 runs to 16 residues. The germline V and J ends were trimmed by 0 bases and 0 bases, with 12 bases remaining between them. Per germline, CDR1 SGHRS and CDR2 YFSETQ. The CDR3 sequence: CASSLDLGEVNTEAFF. The CDR3, as DNA: TGCGCCAGCAGCTTGGATTTGGGGGAGGTGAACACTGAAGCTTTCTTT. The full variable domain, with the rest looked up from reference TRBV5-1 and TRBJ1-1, is KAGVTQTPRYLIKTRGQQVTLSCSPISGHRSVSWYQQTPGQGLQFLFEYFSETQRNKGNFPGRFSGRQFSNSRSEMNVSTLELGDSALYLCASSLDLGEVNTEAFFGQGTRLTVV.